Presented here are 13 T cell receptor beta chains from one specimen sequenced in a study of immune evolution from preneoplasia to lung adenocarcinoma. Libraries were prepared by immunoSEQ multiplex PCR; TCRdb keeps only in-frame clonotypes and omits some of them. The sample lists approximately 6,900 clones; over 70% were seen once. The sequenced sample consisted of FFPE adjacent normal lung tissue. The receptors originated from a person between 65 and 79 years old with lung adenocarcinoma.

The chain has TRBV27 and TRBJ2-7; 7 positions agree with TRBD1. Germline lookup yields CDR1 MNHEY and CDR2 SMNVEV (reference sequence). CDR3 length equals 15 residues. J was trimmed by 1 base and V by 5 bases; bases with no gene match: 8. In DNA form, the CDR3 reads TGTGCCAGCAGTCATCCGGGACAGCGATCCTACGAGCAGTACTTC. It specifies CASSHPGQRSYEQYF.

This chain joins TRBV5-1 and TRBJ1-2, with 12 nucleotides matching TRBD1. V was pared by 5 bases and J by 4 bases, with 9 bases of the junction left unmatched. The length of the CDR3 is 16 residues. Germline CDR1 SGHRS, CDR2 YFSETQ. This CDR3 is CASSSDPGQGAYGYTF. CDR3 in DNA: TGCGCCAGCAGTTCCGATCCGGGACAGGGGGCCTATGGCTACACCTTC.

The gene calls are TRBV13 and TRBJ2-1; no clear D gene. Trimming shortened V by 3 bases and J by 2 bases, and 11 bases separated the two germline ends. Germline-derived CDR1 and CDR2 are PRHDT and FYEKMQ (reference sequence). This CDR3 comprises 15 residues. The CDR3 DNA is TGTGCCAGCAGCTTCGATCATCCCCCCTACAATGAGCAGTTCTTC. It yields the protein CASSFDHPPYNEQFF.

V usage is TRBV5-1 and J usage is TRBJ1-2, with TRBD1 matching 8 bases. CDR3 length: 14 residues. Germline CDR1 SGHRS, CDR2 YFSETQ. V dropped 3 bases and J dropped 4; count of bases not matched to a gene: 5. CDR3 nucleotide sequence: TGCGCCAGCAGCTGGTGGACAGGGACCTATGGCTACACCTTC. Amino acids: CASSWWTGTYGYTF.

The chain uses TRBV19 and TRBJ1-4, with D perhaps matching TRBD1 (5 bases). The CDR3 extends over 14 amino acids. Trimming cost V 7 bases and J 7 bases, with 16 bases left between them. CDR1 is LNHDA, CDR2 SQIVND, per germline (reference sequence). This CDR3 is CASKSAGTVEKLFF. Written as DNA, the CDR3 is TGTGCCAGTAAATCCGCCGGGACTGTTGAAAAACTGTTTTTT. Using reference TRBV19 and TRBJ1-4 for the parts outside the CDR3, the full variable domain is DGGITQSPKYLFRKEGQNVTLSCEQNLNHDAMYWYRQDPGQGLRLIYYSQIVNDFQKGDIAEGYSVSREKKESFPLTVTSAQKNPTAFYLCASKSAGTVEKLFFGSGTQLSVL.

The gene calls are TRBV5-4 and TRBJ2-1; 11 bases map to TRBD2. The length of the CDR3 is 16 residues. V lost 4 bases, J lost 4 bases, and 7 bases stayed unmatched. Looked up from germline, CDR1 is SGHNT and CDR2 is YYREEE (reference sequence). The DNA for the CDR3 is TGTGCCAGCAGCCCCCGACTAGCGGGGAGATACAATGAGCAGTTCTTC. Translating gives CASSPRLAGRYNEQFF.

The chain joins TRBV28 to TRBJ2-1; D is unclear. The germline V gene has CDR1 MDHEN and CDR2 SYDVKM. V was shortened by 5 bases and J by 6 bases, with 14 bases between the two germline ends. This CDR3 comprises 14 residues. Here the CDR3 reads CASSPNPTRNEQFF. The CDR3 DNA is TGTGCCAGCAGTCCAAACCCCACCCGCAATGAGCAGTTCTTC.

J is TRBJ1-2 and V is TRBV30; 7 positions agree with TRBD1. Losses at the gene ends were 4 bases for V and 5 bases for J; bases not matched to a gene: 10. In germline, CDR1 is GTSNPN, CDR2 SVGIG (reference sequence). The CDR3 consists of 14 residues. CDR3 loop: CAWTRQGWGYGYTF. CDR3 DNA: TGTGCCTGGACCCGACAGGGTTGGGGGTATGGCTACACCTTC.

The rearrangement uses TRBV7-8 and TRBJ1-4, with a possible D match to TRBD1 (5 bases). Trimming took off 2 bases at V and 0 bases at J, with 7 bases between the two ends. CDR1 and CDR2 (germline): SGHVS, FQNEAQ. The CDR3 runs to 15 residues. In nucleotides, the CDR3 is TGTGCCAGCAGCTTAACAGGTGCAACTAATGAAAAACTGTTTTTT. The encoded protein is CASSLTGATNEKLFF.

V is TRBV7-2 and J is TRBJ1-1; D call uncertain. Germline V gene lookup returns CDR1 SGHTA and CDR2 FQGNSA. Trimming stripped 2 bases from V and 7 bases from J, with 14 bases between. The CDR3 sequence is 14 residues long. The CDR3 DNA follows: TGTGCCAGCAGCTTAAAGCCCAGGCGGATTGAAGCTTTCTTT. Protein product: CASSLKPRRIEAFF.

A word on this clone: At the DNA level, this CDR3 is encoded by other sequences in the same sample as well. The chain recombines TRBV5-6 with TRBJ2-1, with 10 bases fitting TRBD2. V shed 2 bases, J shed 8 bases, and the junction held 1 base outside the gene matches. The V gene's germline CDR1 is SGHDT and CDR2 YYEEEE. There are 13 residues in the CDR3. In nucleotides, the CDR3 is TGTGCCAGCAGCTTCAGCGGGGGGGATGAGCAGTTCTTC. As protein: CASSFSGGDEQFF.

The chain joins TRBV5-1 to TRBJ1-1; D is perhaps TRBD1 (6 bases). CDR3 length: 14 amino acids. V was pared by 5 bases and J by 2 bases, with 13 bases between. The germline V gene has CDR1 SGHRS and CDR2 YFSETQ. CDR3 region: CASRARDTNTEAFF. The CDR3 nucleotides read TGCGCCAGCAGGGCCAGGGACACCAACACTGAAGCTTTCTTT.

The rearrangement uses TRBV4-1 and TRBJ2-5; D gene ambiguous. Trimming cost V 0 bases and J 1 base, with 6 bases left between them. Germline assignment: CDR1 MGHRA and CDR2 YSYEKL. This CDR3 has 14 amino acids. CDR3 in amino acids: CASSQDPSQETQYF. The CDR3 nucleotides read TGCGCCAGCAGCCAAGATCCGTCCCAAGAGACCCAGTACTTC.